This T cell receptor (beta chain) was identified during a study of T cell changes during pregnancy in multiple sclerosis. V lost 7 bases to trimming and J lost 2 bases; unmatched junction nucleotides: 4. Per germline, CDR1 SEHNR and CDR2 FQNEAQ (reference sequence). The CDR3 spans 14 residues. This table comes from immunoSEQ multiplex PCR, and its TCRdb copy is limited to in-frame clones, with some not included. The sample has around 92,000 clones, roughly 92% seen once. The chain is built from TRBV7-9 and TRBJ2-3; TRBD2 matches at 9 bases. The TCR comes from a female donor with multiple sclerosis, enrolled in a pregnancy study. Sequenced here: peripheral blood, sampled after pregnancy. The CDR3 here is CASNPSGITDTQYF. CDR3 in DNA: TGTGCCAGCAACCCTAGCGGGATCACAGATACGCAGTATTTT.